This T cell receptor (beta chain) was profiled in a study of shared clonotypes between healthy human individuals. For the study at large: The donor group consisted of a couple of women and three men, aged 18 to 49.

The assay was immunoSEQ multiplex PCR, and TCRdb's table has in-frame clones only and misses some. The sample includes about 480,000 clones, over 75% of them seen just once. The CDR3 totals 16 residues. From germline, CDR1 is MNHEY and CDR2 SMNVEV (reference sequence). The V and J ends lost 6 bases and 2 bases respectively, with 18 bases between them. The material sequenced was PBMCs. The clonotype was recovered from a woman aged 40 to 49 in good health. Some clones in this sample may be carry-over from other donors' samples. The J gene is TRBJ2-3, the V gene TRBV27; weak D call: TRBD2 (6 bases). CDR3 protein: CASSLVGGAFTDTQYF. Here the CDR3 DNA reads TGTGCCAGCAGCCTAGTCGGCGGGGCGTTCACAGATACGCAGTATTTT.